This T cell receptor (beta chain) stems from a study of beta chain features in type 1 diabetes. Germline V lookup: CDR1 SGHAT, CDR2 FQNNGV. With 7 bases removed from V and 1 base from J, the gap between germline ends came to 14 bases. This CDR3 comprises 14 residues. The authors reverse transcribed all of the isolated RNA, so sequencing captured expressed TCRB transcripts. TCRdb's copy holds only in-frame clones and misses some; the assay was immunoSEQ multiplex PCR. This table holds a few hundred thousand clones, roughly a fifth found once. Sequenced sample: naive CD4+ T cells from blood. The sequence was obtained from a woman under 30 in good health. The rearrangement uses TRBV11-2 and TRBJ2-7; D is perhaps TRBD1 (6 bases). The CDR3 sequence is CASTYDTGSYEQYF. The DNA of the CDR3 is TGTGCCAGCACCTATGATACAGGGTCCTACGAGCAGTACTTC.